Described below is a single T cell receptor (beta chain) sequence and its context. The specificity of this receptor is unknown. Within one base of it there is no much larger clone, and no base qualities were kept. This sample was included in a study of blood T cell repertoires in COVID-19 (dated by TCRdb to the early 2020s). A note on the overall study: Samples covering the acute and convalescent phases of COVID-19 were provided by collaborators in the United States, Italy and Spain. The prospective study material was composed of cDNA or gDNA derived from T cells, B-cell-depleted T cells, or PBMCs. Deeply sampled blood TCRbeta repertoires from subjects exposed to, actively infected with, or recovered from COVID-19 were included in the dataset. The repertoires were made available in a free public database intended to serve as a resource for research on the immune response to SARS-CoV-2. The samples were drawn from two sources: the first 160 participants of the ongoing ImmuneRACE study, and 1,000 to 1,500 subjects contributed by 6 global collaborators. Nearly every sample came with metadata listing a de-identified subject ID, COVID-19 status, age in years and sex. HLA class I and class II types, where available, came from metadata supplied by the sample provider rather than from assay-based typing.

Overall results and qualifications from the work: Clinical and demographic metadata were provided uncurated, with the amount varying by source and participant.

The collaborating institutions used their own protocols to collect whole blood in K2EDTA tubes. For TCRbeta analysis, collaborators shipped samples as frozen whole blood, isolated PBMCs, or DNA extracted from either of those sample types. In the germline V gene, CDR1 corresponds to SQVTM and CDR2 to ANQGSEA. The CDR3 sequence holds 13 residues, the cysteine and phenylalanine included. Only the CDR3 part of the read is kept: 39 bases, read in frame from the first base. V has 6 bases trimmed and J has 6 bases trimmed; junction bases matching no gene number 6. TCRbeta CDR3 regions were amplified from genomic DNA using the immunoSEQ Assay, a bias-controlled multiplex PCR. The paper's data handling went like this. Nucleated cell counts per sample were estimated from amplification of reference gene primers within the assay. Sequence reads were collapsed and filtered to measure the absolute abundance of every unique TCRbeta CDR3 rearrangement. For each sample, productive Simpson clonality was calculated as the square root of Simpson's diversity index over productive rearrangements. TCRdb retrieved this table from immuneACCESS and kept in-frame rearrangements only. Not all clones are present; in checked studies, unresolved V genes account for under half, and no reason is known for the remainder. That table furnishes V, J and clone size, whereas the DNA furnished D and trimming. The table for this sample lists about 58,000 clones; over 75% of them were counted only once. Of the sample, roughly 5.1% is held by the ten largest clones.

This receptor was obtained from a man aged 35-49 years with active COVID-19. The sample taken for sequencing was peripheral blood. The chain couples TRBV29-1 to TRBJ2-2; the junction holds 8 bases that match TRBD1. The CDR3 protein sequence reads: CSVYPTGAGELFF. In nucleotides, the sequence is TGCAGCGTCTACCCGACAGGGGCCGGGGAGCTGTTTTTT.